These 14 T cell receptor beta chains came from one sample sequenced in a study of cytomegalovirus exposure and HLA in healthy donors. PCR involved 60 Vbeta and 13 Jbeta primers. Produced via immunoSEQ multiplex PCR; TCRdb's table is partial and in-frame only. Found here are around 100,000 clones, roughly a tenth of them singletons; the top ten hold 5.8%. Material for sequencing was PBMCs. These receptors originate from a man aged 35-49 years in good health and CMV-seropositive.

This CDR3 reads CASSKRGLEGSEQFF. CDR3 DNA: TGTGCCAGCAGTAAAAGGGGTCTAGAAGGTAGTGAGCAGTTCTTC. The genes are TRBV27 and TRBJ2-1; the D gene is possibly TRBD1 (5 bases). CDR3 size: 15 residues. In germline, CDR1 is MNHEY, CDR2 SMNVEV (reference sequence). The V and J ends lost 5 bases and 9 bases respectively, with 20 bases between them.

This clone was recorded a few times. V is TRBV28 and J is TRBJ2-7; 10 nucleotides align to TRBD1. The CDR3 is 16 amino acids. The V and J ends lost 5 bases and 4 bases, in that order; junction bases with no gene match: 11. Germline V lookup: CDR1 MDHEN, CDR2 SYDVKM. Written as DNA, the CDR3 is TGTGCCAGCAGTCCACCCCCCGGACAGGGGGGGTACGAGCAGTACTTC. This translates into CASSPPPGQGGYEQYF.

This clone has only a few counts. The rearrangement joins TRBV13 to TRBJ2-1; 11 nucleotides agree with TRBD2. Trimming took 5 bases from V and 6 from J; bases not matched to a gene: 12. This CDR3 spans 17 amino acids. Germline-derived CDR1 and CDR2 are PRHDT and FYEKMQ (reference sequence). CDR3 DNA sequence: TGTGCCAGCAGCGTCAGGGGAGGGCTAGCGGGAGGCAATGAGCAGTTCTTC. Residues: CASSVRGGLAGGNEQFF.

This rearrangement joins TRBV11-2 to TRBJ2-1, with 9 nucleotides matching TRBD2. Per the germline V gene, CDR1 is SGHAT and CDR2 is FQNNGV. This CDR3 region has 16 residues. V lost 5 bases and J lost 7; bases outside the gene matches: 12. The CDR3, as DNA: TGTGCCAGCAGCCAAAGACTAGCGGTCCAGGAGAATGAGCAGTTCTTC. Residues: CASSQRLAVQENEQFF.

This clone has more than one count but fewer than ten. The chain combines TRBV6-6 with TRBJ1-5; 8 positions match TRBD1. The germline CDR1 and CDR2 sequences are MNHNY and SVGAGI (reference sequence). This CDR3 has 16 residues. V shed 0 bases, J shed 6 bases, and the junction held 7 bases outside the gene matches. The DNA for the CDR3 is TGTGCCAGCAGTTACTCGATTCAGGGGGCACGTCAGCCCCAGCATTTT. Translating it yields CASSYSIQGARQPQHF.

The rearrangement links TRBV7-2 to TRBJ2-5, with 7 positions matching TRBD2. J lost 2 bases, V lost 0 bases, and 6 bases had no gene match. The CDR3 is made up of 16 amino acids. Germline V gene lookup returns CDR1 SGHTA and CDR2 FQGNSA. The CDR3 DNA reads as TGTGCCAGCAGCTTAGCGGGGGGGACTGGGCAAGAGACCCAGTACTTC. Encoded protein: CASSLAGGTGQETQYF.

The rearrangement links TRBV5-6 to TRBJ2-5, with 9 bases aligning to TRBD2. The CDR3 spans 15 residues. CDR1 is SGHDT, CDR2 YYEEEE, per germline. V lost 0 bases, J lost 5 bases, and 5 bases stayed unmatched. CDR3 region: CASSLGGLASETQYF. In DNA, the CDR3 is TGTGCCAGCAGCTTGGGGGGACTAGCTTCTGAGACCCAGTACTTC.

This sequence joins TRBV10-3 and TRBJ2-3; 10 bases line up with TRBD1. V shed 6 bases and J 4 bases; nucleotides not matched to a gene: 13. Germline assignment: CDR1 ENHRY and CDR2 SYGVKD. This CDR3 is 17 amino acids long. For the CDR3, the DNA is TGTGCCATCAGGCCTTACCGGGACAGGGGATTTGCAGATACGCAGTATTTT. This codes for CAIRPYRDRGFADTQYF.

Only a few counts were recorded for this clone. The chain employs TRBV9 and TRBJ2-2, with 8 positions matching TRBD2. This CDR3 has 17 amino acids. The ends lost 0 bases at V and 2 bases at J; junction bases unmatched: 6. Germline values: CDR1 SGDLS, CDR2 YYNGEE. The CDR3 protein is CASSVGVSGSNTGELFF. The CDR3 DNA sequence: TGTGCCAGCAGCGTAGGCGTCAGCGGGAGTAACACCGGGGAGCTGTTTTTT.

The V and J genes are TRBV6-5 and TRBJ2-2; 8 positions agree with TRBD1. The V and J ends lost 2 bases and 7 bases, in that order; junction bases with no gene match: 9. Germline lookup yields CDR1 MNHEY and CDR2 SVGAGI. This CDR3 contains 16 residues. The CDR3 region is CASSYTIGQGDGELFF. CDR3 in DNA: TGTGCCAGCAGTTACACGATCGGACAGGGTGACGGGGAGCTGTTTTTT.

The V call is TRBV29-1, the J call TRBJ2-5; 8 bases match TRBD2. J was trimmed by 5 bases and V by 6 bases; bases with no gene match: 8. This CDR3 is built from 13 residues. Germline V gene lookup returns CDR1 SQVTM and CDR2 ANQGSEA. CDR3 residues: CSVERELGETQYF. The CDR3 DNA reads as TGCAGCGTGGAGCGGGAGCTCGGGGAGACCCAGTACTTC.

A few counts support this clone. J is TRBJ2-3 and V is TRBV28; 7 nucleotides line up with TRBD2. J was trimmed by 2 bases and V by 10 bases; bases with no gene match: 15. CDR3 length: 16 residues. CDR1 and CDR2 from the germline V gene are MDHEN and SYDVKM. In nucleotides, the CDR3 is TGTGCCATCCATGGGAAAGGCGGGAGAGACACAGATACGCAGTATTTT. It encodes CAIHGKGGRDTDTQYF.

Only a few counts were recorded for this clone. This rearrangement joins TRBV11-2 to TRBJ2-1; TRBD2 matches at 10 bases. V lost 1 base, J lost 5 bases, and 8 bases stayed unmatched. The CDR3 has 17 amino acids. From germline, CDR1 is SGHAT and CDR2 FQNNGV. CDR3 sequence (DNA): TGTGCCAGCAGCTTAGTACTAGCGGGATATAAAAACAATGAGCAGTTCTTC. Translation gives CASSLVLAGYKNNEQFF.

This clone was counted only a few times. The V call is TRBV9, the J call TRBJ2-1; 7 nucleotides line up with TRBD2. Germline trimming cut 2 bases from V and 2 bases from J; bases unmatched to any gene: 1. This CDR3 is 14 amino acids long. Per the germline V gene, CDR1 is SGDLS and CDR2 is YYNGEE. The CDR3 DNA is TGTGCCAGCAGCGTCACTAGCGCCTACAATGAGCAGTTCTTC. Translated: CASSVTSAYNEQFF.